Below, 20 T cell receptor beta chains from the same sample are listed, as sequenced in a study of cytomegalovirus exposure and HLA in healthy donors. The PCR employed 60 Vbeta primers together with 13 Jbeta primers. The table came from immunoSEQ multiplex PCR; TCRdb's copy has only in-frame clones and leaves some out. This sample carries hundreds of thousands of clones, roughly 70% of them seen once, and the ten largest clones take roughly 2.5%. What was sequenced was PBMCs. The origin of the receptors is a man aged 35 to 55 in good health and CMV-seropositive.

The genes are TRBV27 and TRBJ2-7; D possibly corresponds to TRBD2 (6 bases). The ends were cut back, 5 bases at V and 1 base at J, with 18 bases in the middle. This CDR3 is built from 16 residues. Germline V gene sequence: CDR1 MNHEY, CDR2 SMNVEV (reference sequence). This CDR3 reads CASSPSTGLRSYEQYF. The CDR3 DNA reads TGTGCCAGCAGTCCCTCCACAGGACTACGGTCCTACGAGCAGTACTTC.

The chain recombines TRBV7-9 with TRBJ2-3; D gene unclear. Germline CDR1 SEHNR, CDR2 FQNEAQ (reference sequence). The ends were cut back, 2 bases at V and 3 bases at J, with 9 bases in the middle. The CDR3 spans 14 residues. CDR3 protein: CASSLLGSTDTQYF. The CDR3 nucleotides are TGTGCCAGCAGCTTACTCGGTAGTACAGATACGCAGTATTTT.

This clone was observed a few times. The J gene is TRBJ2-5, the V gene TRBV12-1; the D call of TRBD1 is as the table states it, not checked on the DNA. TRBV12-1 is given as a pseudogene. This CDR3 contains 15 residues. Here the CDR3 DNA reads TGTGCCAGCAGCTGCCCGGACAGGGGCCGGGGGACCCAGTACTTC. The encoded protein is CASSCPDRGRGTQYF.

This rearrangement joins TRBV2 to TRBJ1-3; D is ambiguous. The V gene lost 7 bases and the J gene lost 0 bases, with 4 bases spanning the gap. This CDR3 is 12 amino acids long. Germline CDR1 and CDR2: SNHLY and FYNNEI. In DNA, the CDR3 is TGTGCCAGCATAGACTCTGGAAACACCATATATTTT. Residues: CASIDSGNTIYF.

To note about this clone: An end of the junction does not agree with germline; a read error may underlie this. The CDR3 is CSSSLVVGEQYF. CDR3 sequence (DNA): TGTTCCAGCAGCTTAGTCGTCGGTGAGCAGTACTTC. The rearrangement joins TRBV7-9 to TRBJ2-7; D is undetermined. The CDR3 spans 12 residues. CDR1 and CDR2 from the germline V gene are SEHNR and FQNEAQ (reference sequence).

Written as DNA, the CDR3 is TGCGCCAGCGGACAGGACATGAACACTGAAGCTTTCTTT. Its translation is CASGQDMNTEAFF. The rearrangement uses TRBV5-1 and TRBJ1-1, with 7 bases lining up with TRBD1. The CDR3 contains 13 residues. V gave up 7 bases and J gave up 0 bases; unmatched junction bases: 3. Germline CDR1 reads SGHRS; CDR2 reads YFSETQ. The whole variable domain, filled in from reference TRBV5-1 and TRBJ1-1, reads KAGVTQTPRYLIKTRGQQVTLSCSPISGHRSVSWYQQTPGQGLQFLFEYFSETQRNKGNFPGRFSGRQFSNSRSEMNVSTLELGDSALYLCASGQDMNTEAFFGQGTRLTVV.

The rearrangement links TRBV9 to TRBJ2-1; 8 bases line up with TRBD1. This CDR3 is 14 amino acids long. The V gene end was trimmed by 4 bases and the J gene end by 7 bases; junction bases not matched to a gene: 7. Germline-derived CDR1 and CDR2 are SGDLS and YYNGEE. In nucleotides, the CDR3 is TGTGCCAGCAGCACCCGGACAGGGAAAAATGAGCAGTTCTTC. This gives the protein CASSTRTGKNEQFF.

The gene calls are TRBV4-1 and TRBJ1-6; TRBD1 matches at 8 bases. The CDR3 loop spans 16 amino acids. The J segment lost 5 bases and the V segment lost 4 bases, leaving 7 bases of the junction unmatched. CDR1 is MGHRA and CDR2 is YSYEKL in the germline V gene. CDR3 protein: CASSLGQGSDNSPLHF. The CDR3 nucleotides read TGCGCCAGCAGCCTCGGACAGGGTTCTGATAATTCACCCCTCCACTTT.

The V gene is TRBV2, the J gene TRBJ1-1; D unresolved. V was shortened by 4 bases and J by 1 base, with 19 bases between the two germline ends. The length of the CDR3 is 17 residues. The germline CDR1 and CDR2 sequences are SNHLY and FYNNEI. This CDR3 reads CASSGAPEGSTNTEAFF. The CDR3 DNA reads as TGTGCCAGCAGTGGAGCCCCGGAGGGATCTACGAACACTGAAGCTTTCTTT.

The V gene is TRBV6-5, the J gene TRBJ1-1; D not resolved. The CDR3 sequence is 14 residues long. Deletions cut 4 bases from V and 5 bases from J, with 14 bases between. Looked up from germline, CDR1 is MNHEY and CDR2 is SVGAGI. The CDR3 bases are TGTGCCAGCAGTTCCTCACTAGAGGATACTGAAGCTTTCTTT. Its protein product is CASSSSLEDTEAFF.

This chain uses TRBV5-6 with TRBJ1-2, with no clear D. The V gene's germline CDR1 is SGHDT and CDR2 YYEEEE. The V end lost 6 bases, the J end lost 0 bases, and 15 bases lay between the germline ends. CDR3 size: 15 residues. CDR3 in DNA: TGTGCCAGCATCCTGGCCACGGCGGCTAACTATGGCTACACCTTC. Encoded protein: CASILATAANYGYTF. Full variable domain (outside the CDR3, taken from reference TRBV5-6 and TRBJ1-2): DAGVTQSPTHLIKTRGQQVTLRCSPKSGHDTVSWYQQALGQGPQFIFQYYEEEERQRGNFPDRFSGHQFPNYSSELNVNALLLGDSALYLCASILATAANYGYTFGSGTRLTVV.

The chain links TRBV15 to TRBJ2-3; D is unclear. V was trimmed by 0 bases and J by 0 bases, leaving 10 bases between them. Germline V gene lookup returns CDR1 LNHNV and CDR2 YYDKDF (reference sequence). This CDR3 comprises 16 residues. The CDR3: CATSRDYEDSTDTQYF. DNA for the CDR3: TGTGCCACCAGCAGAGATTATGAGGATAGCACAGATACGCAGTATTTT. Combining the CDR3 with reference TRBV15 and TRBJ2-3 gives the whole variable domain DAMVIQNPRYQVTQFGKPVTLSCSQTLNHNVMYWYQQKSSQAPKLLFHYYDKDFNNEADTPDNFQSRRPNTSFCFLDIRSPGLGDTAMYLCATSRDYEDSTDTQYFGPGTRLTVL.

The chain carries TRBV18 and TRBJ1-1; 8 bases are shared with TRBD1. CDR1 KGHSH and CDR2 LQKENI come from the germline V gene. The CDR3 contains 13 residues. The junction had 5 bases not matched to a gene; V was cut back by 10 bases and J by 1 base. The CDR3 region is CATRQGTNTEAFF. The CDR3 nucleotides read TGTGCCACACGACAGGGGACGAACACTGAAGCTTTCTTT.

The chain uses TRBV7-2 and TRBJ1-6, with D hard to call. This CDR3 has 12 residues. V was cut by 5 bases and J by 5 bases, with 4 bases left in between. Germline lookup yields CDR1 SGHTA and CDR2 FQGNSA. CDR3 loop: CASSRDNSPLHF. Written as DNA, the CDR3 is TGTGCCAGCAGCCGGGATAATTCACCCCTCCACTTT.

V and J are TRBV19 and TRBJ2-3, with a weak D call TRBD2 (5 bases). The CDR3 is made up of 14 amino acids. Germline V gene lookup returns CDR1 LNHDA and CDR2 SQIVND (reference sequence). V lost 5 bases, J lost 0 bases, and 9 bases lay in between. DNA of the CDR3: TGTGCCAGTAGTTCCCTAGCTAGCACAGATACGCAGTATTTT. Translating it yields CASSSLASTDTQYF.

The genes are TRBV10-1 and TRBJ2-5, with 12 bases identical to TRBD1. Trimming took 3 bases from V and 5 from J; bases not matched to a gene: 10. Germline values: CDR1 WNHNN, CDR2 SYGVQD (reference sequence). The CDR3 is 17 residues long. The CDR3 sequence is CASSEPGQGAPWETQYF. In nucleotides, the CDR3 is TGCGCCAGCAGTGAACCGGGACAGGGGGCGCCGTGGGAGACCCAGTACTTC.

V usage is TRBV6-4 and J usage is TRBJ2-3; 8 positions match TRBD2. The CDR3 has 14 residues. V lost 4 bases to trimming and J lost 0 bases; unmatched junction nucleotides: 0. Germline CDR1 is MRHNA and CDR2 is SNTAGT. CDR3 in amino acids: CASSAGGSTDTQYF. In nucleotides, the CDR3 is TGTGCCAGCAGTGCGGGAGGGAGCACAGATACGCAGTATTTT.

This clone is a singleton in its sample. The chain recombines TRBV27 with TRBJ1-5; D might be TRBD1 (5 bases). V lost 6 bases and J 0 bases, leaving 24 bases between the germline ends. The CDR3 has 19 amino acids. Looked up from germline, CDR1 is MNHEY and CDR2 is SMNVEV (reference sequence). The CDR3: CASSTRPFTGLYSNQPQHF. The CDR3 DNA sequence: TGTGCCAGCAGCACGCGCCCATTCACAGGTCTCTATAGCAATCAGCCCCAGCATTTT.

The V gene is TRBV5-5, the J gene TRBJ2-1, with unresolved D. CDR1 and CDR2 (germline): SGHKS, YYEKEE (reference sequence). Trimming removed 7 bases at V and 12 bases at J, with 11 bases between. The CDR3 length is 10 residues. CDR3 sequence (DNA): TGTGCCAGCGCCGCATCAGTGCAGTTCTTC. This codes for CASAASVQFF.

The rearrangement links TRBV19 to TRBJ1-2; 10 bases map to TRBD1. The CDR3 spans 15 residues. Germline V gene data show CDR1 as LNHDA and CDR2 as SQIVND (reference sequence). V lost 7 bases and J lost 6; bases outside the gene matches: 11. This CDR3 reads CASTLDRGLGDGYTF. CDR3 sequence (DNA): TGTGCCAGTACTCTCGACAGGGGGCTAGGGGATGGCTACACCTTC. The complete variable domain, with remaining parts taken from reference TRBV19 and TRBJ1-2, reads DGGITQSPKYLFRKEGQNVTLSCEQNLNHDAMYWYRQDPGQGLRLIYYSQIVNDFQKGDIAEGYSVSREKKESFPLTVTSAQKNPTAFYLCASTLDRGLGDGYTFGSGTRLTVV.